This TCR beta chain is drawn from a study of CD8+CD57+ T cells in acquired aplastic anemia. Study conclusions and caveats: Patients showed no significant difference from controls in CD8+ Simpson's diversity.

According to the study, genomic DNA was the template for TCR beta VDJ and CDR3 profiling. A single record per CDR3 protein comes from TCRdb applying MiXCR to the reads. The sample gives roughly 200,000 distinct CDR3 sequences, approximately 60% of which show up once; 25% to 35% is in the top ten. Trimming took off 5 bases at V and 4 bases at J, with 18 bases between the two ends. This CDR3 has 15 amino acids. Per the germline V gene, CDR1 is SGHAT and CDR2 is FQNNGV. This clonotype appeared many times. Antigen: not known. The sample was sorted CD4+, CD8+, or CD8+CD57+ T cells (not recorded which) from PBMCs. The clonotype originates from a human donor in good health. This chain joins TRBV11-2 and TRBJ2-7, with a weak D call TRBD2 (6 bases). Here the CDR3 DNA reads TGTGCCAGCAGCCTTGGATACGGGGGTAGTTACGAGCAGTACTTC. Translation gives CASSLGYGGSYEQYF.